This T cell receptor beta chain was sequenced for a study of shared clonotypes between healthy human individuals. Study-level points and caveats: Since donors were few, the genetic and exposure-history diversity represented was limited.

Within Nashville, Tennessee resided all donors, each a Caucasian adult. Points on this clone: The antigen is unknown.

The germline gives CDR1 SGHRS, CDR2 YFSETQ. The CDR3 length is 16 residues. The V and J ends lost 0 bases and 0 bases respectively, with 9 bases between them. Some clones are missing from TCRdb's copy, which holds only in-frame ones; the method was immunoSEQ multiplex PCR. The data show hundreds of thousands of clones, around 79% seen once. Sequencing was done on a sample of PBMCs. The chain recombines TRBV5-1 with TRBJ2-2; D gene unclear. The origin of this receptor is a woman in her thirties or forties in good health. Some clones in this sample may be carry-over from other donors' samples. The CDR3 region has the DNA TGCGCCAGCAGCTTGGATGGTGGATCGAACACCGGGGAGCTGTTTTTT. This translates into CASSLDGGSNTGELFF.